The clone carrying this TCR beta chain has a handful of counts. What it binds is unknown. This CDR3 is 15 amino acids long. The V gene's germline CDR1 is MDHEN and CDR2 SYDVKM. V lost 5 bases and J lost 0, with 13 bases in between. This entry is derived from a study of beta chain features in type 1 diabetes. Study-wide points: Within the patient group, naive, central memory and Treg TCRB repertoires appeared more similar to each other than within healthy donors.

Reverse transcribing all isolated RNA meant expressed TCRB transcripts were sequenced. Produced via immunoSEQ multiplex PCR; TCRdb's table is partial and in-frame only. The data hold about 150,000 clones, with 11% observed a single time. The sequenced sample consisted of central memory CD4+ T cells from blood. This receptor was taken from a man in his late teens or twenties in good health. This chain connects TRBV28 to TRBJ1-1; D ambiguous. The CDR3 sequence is CASSPPRAVNTEAFF. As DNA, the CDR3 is TGTGCCAGCAGTCCCCCGAGGGCGGTGAACACTGAAGCTTTCTTT.